These 3 T cell receptor beta chains share one sample of origin, sequenced in a study of cytomegalovirus exposure and HLA in healthy donors. The PCR employed 60 Vbeta primers together with 13 Jbeta primers. The table came from immunoSEQ multiplex PCR; TCRdb's copy has only in-frame clones and leaves some out. There are 120,000 to 150,000 clones in the sample; more than 70% occur only once, and 1.5% to 2% lies in the top ten. The sequenced material came from PBMCs. Receptor source: a middle-aged woman in good health and CMV-seronegative.

The rearrangement links TRBV19 to TRBJ2-5; TRBD2 agrees at 12 bases. The V gene's germline CDR1 is LNHDA and CDR2 SQIVND (reference sequence). Trimming took 4 bases from V and 4 from J; bases not matched to a gene: 4. CDR3 length: 15 residues. The DNA of the CDR3 is TGTGCCAGTAGTACTAGCGGGGGGGCCGGAGAGACCCAGTACTTC. Residues: CASSTSGGAGETQYF. Complete variable domain (other parts from reference TRBV19 and TRBJ2-5): DGGITQSPKYLFRKEGQNVTLSCEQNLNHDAMYWYRQDPGQGLRLIYYSQIVNDFQKGDIAEGYSVSREKKESFPLTVTSAQKNPTAFYLCASSTSGGAGETQYFGPGTRLLVL.

This clone was recorded a few times. The V call is TRBV19, the J call TRBJ1-3, with a tentative D call TRBD1 (5 bases). The CDR3 runs to 15 residues. Germline V gene data show CDR1 as LNHDA and CDR2 as SQIVND (reference sequence). With 0 bases removed from V and 2 bases from J, the gap between germline ends came to 8 bases. CDR3 sequence (DNA): TGTGCCAGTAGTATAGATCAAGGGGCTGGAAACACCATATATTTT. Protein sequence: CASSIDQGAGNTIYF.

The chain carries TRBV2 and TRBJ2-5; TRBD1 aligns across 9 bases. The CDR3 is made up of 14 amino acids. CDR1 and CDR2 (germline): SNHLY, FYNNEI. After removal of 3 bases from V and 4 bases from J, the junction contained 3 bases not matched to a gene. CDR3 coding DNA: TGTGCCAGCAGTGATAAGGGACAGGGAGAGACCCAGTACTTC. Translated, it gives CASSDKGQGETQYF.